The sequence of this T cell receptor beta chain was determined in a study of blood T cell repertoires in COVID-19. Sequencing was performed with immunoSEQ multiplex PCR; in TCRdb, only in-frame clones are kept and a portion is missing. The top ten clones hold about 6.9% of a sample with some 350,000 clones, around 86% of them seen once. The CDR3 covers 16 residues. Germline assignment: CDR1 SQVTM and CDR2 ANQGSEA. V lost 0 bases and J 4 bases, leaving 16 bases between the germline ends. Seattle enrolled patients during active infection and tracked them longitudinally. The chain links TRBV29-1 to TRBJ1-3; D gene unclear. This receptor was identified in a woman aged 50 to 65 with COVID-19, enrolled during active disease. The sample comprised peripheral blood. The CDR3 loop reads CSVEDQWAGIGNTIYF. CDR3 DNA sequence: TGCAGCGTTGAAGATCAGTGGGCGGGCATCGGAAACACCATATATTTT.